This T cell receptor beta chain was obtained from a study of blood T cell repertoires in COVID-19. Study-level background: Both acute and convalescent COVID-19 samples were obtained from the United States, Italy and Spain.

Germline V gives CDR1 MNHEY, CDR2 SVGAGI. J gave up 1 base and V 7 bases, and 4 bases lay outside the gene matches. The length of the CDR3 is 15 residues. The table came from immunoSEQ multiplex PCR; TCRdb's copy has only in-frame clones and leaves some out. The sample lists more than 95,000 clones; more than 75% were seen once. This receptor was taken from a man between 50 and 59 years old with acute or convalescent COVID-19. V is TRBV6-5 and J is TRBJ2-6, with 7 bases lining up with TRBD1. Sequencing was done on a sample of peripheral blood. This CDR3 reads CASTPGQSGANVLTF. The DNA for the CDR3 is TGTGCCAGCACCCCGGGACAGTCTGGGGCCAACGTCCTGACTTTC.